The 14 T cell receptor beta chains below were found in one sample sequenced in a study of T cell responses to AZD1222 COVID-19 vaccine (dated by TCRdb to the early 2020s). The receptor library was made with the immunoSEQ multiplex PCR assay. Held by TCRdb, this immuneACCESS table contains in-frame sequences only and omits some clones. Under half of the omission traces to an unresolved V gene where checked; the cause of the rest is unknown. The sample profile shows approximately 110,000 clones; approximately 89% of them were found once. 4.5% to 6% of the sample goes to the ten largest clones. The sample's time point label, decoded: baseline before first vaccination. This material consisted of peripheral blood, taken on day 0 of AZD1222 vaccination. The receptors originated from an adult in good health.

V usage is TRBV19 and J usage is TRBJ1-1; 7 nucleotides agree with TRBD1. CDR3 length: 12 residues. Germline loops: CDR1 LNHDA, CDR2 SQIVND (reference sequence). The ends lost 11 bases at V and 0 bases at J; junction bases unmatched: 3. CDR3 loop: CAVTGMNTEAFF. The CDR3 DNA sequence: TGTGCCGTGACAGGGATGAACACTGAAGCTTTCTTT.

Written as DNA, the CDR3 is TGCGCCAGCAGCCAAGTACCTGACAGGGGGAATCAGCCCCAGCATTTT. Its protein is CASSQVPDRGNQPQHF. This chain links TRBV4-1 with TRBJ1-5; 9 bases match TRBD1. The CDR3 totals 16 residues. V was clipped by 1 base and J by 4 bases; unmatched bases: 5. Germline assignment: CDR1 MGHRA and CDR2 YSYEKL.

The rearrangement joins TRBV12-5 to TRBJ1-1, with TRBD1 as a possible D gene (6 bases). The CDR3 runs 13 residues. The V end was cut by 0 bases, the J end by 10 bases, with 12 bases between. Germline V CDR1 and CDR2: LGHNT, FRNRAP. CDR3 in DNA: TGTGCTAGTGGTTTGGTACCGGGACAAGGAGCTTTCTTT. Amino acids: CASGLVPGQGAFF.

The chain combines TRBV20-1 with TRBJ2-5; D is undetermined. Germline-derived CDR1 and CDR2 are DFQATT and SNEGSKA (reference sequence). The CDR3 totals 11 residues. Deletions cut 1 base from V and 9 bases from J, with 9 bases between. This CDR3 is CSARGPGPQYF. The CDR3 DNA is TGCAGTGCTAGAGGGCCCGGGCCCCAGTACTTC.

The chain is built from TRBV5-1 and TRBJ1-1; D possibly corresponds to TRBD1 (5 bases). The CDR3 is 14 amino acids. V lost 0 bases and J lost 6, with 12 bases in between. Germline V CDR1 and CDR2: SGHRS, YFSETQ. As DNA, the CDR3 is TGCGCCAGCAGCTTGGGGGAGGGGAGCCCTGAAGCTTTCTTT. Protein product: CASSLGEGSPEAFF.

The CDR3 DNA reads as TGTGCCAGCAGCGTAGCTCACAGCATTAACTATGGCTACACCTTC. Translating gives CASSVAHSINYGYTF. The chain combines TRBV9 with TRBJ1-2, with no clear D. Per germline, CDR1 SGDLS and CDR2 YYNGEE. The CDR3 sequence is 15 residues long. V lost 0 bases, J lost 1 base, and 10 bases lay in between.

The V gene is TRBV7-2, the J gene TRBJ1-2, with D perhaps matching TRBD1 (6 bases). CDR3 size: 13 residues. In germline, CDR1 is SGHTA, CDR2 FQGNSA. With 2 bases removed from V and 6 bases from J, the gap between germline ends came to 10 bases. The CDR3 region has the DNA TGTGCCAGCAGCTTAAGCTCAGGGGATGGCTACACCTTC. Translating it yields CASSLSSGDGYTF. Complete variable domain (other parts from reference TRBV7-2 and TRBJ1-2): GAGVSQSPSNKVTEKGKDVELRCDPISGHTALYWYRQSLGQGLEFLIYFQGNSAPDKSGLPSDRFSAERTGGSVSTLTIQRTQQEDSAVYLCASSLSSGDGYTFGSGTRLTVV.

The rearrangement uses TRBV4-1 and TRBJ2-1; D not resolved. V dropped 0 bases and J dropped 10 bases, with 4 bases sitting between them. The CDR3 spans 11 residues. CDR1 is MGHRA, CDR2 YSYEKL, per germline. The CDR3 region is CASSQEHEQFF. CDR3 sequence (DNA): TGCGCCAGCAGCCAAGAACACGAGCAGTTCTTC.

This clone has a single count. The CDR3 is CASTTTGAGNTIYF. The CDR3, as DNA: TGTGCCAGCACCACGACAGGAGCTGGAAACACCATATATTTT. The rearrangement uses TRBV3-1 (or the pseudogene TRBV3-2) and TRBJ1-3; D might be TRBD1 (6 bases). V shed 7 bases and J shed 2 bases, with 12 bases lying between them. The CDR3 totals 14 residues. Germline CDR1 is LGHDT and CDR2 is YNNKEL (reference sequence).

This rearrangement joins TRBV7-8 to TRBJ2-7, with TRBD2 as a possible D gene (6 bases). There are 14 residues in the CDR3. Per the germline V gene, CDR1 is SGHVS and CDR2 is FQNEAQ. V was shortened by 6 bases and J by 6 bases, with 18 bases between the two germline ends. This CDR3 is CASSTGGVWGEQYF. The CDR3 DNA reads as TGTGCCAGCAGTACCGGCGGGGTTTGGGGCGAGCAGTACTTC.

V usage is TRBV7-9 and J usage is TRBJ2-7; 7 bases match TRBD1. Trimming removed 8 bases from V and 4 bases from J; junction bases left unmatched: 11. The CDR3 covers 14 residues. CDR1 and CDR2 from the germline V gene are SEHNR and FQNEAQ (reference sequence). The CDR3 is CASGYRDSGYEQYF. CDR3 DNA sequence: TGTGCCAGCGGGTACCGGGACAGTGGTTACGAGCAGTACTTC.

The V gene is TRBV19, the J gene TRBJ2-3, with D possibly being TRBD1 (6 bases). CDR3 length: 15 amino acids. Germline assignment: CDR1 LNHDA and CDR2 SQIVND (reference sequence). V dropped 2 bases and J dropped 0 bases, with 9 bases sitting between them. CDR3 coding DNA: TGTGCCAGTAGTATACGACAGGCTAGCACAGATACGCAGTATTTT. Encoded protein: CASSIRQASTDTQYF. Supplemented by reference TRBV19 and TRBJ2-3, the full variable domain reads DGGITQSPKYLFRKEGQNVTLSCEQNLNHDAMYWYRQDPGQGLRLIYYSQIVNDFQKGDIAEGYSVSREKKESFPLTVTSAQKNPTAFYLCASSIRQASTDTQYFGPGTRLTVL.

The chain joins TRBV6-2 or TRBV6-3 to TRBJ1-3; 8 nucleotides align to TRBD1. Looked up from germline, CDR1 is MNHEY and CDR2 is SVGEGT. The CDR3 runs to 19 residues. V gave up 0 bases and J gave up 0 bases; unmatched junction bases: 10. CDR3 sequence (DNA): TGTGCCAGCAGTTACTCCCCCGGACAGGGACGACTCTCTGGAAACACCATATATTTT. Amino acids: CASSYSPGQGRLSGNTIYF.

The CDR3 DNA is TGTGCCAGCAGCACAGGGTACGGCACCATATATTTT. Translating gives CASSTGYGTIYF. The chain couples TRBV27 to TRBJ1-3, with D perhaps TRBD1 (6 bases). The CDR3 sequence is 12 residues long. The germline V gene encodes CDR1 MNHEY and CDR2 SMNVEV (reference sequence). Between the trimmed V and J ends, which lost 6 bases and 9 bases, there was a span of 12 bases.